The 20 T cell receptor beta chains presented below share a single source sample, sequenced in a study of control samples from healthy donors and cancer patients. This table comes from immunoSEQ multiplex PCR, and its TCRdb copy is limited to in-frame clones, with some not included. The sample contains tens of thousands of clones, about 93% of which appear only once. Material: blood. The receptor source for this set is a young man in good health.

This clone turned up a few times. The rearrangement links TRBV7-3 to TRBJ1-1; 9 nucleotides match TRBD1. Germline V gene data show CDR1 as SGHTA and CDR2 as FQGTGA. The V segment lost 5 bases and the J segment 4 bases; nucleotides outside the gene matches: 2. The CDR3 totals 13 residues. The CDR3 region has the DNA TGTGCCAGCAGCACGGGACAGGGCACTGAAGCTTTCTTT. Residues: CASSTGQGTEAFF. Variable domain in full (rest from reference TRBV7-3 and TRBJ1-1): GAGVSQTPSNKVTEKGKYVELRCDPISGHTALYWYRQSLGQGPEFLIYFQGTGAADDSGLPNDRFFAVRPEGSVSTLKIQRTERGDSAVYLCASSTGQGTEAFFGQGTRLTVV.

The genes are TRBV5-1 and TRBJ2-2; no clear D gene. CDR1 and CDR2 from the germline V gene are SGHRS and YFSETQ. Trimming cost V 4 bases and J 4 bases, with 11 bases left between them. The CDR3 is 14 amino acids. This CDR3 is CASSMSQTTGELFF. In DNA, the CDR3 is TGCGCCAGCAGCATGAGCCAAACCACCGGGGAGCTGTTTTTT. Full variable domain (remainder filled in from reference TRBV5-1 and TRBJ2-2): KAGVTQTPRYLIKTRGQQVTLSCSPISGHRSVSWYQQTPGQGLQFLFEYFSETQRNKGNFPGRFSGRQFSNSRSEMNVSTLELGDSALYLCASSMSQTTGELFFGEGSRLTVL.

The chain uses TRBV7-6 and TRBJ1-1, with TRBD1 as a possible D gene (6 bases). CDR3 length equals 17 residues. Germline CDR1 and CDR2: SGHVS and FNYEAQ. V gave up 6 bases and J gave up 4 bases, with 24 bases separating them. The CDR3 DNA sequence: TGTGCCAGCAGGGATCCCCGGGACATAAACAAGGGCACTGAAGCTTTCTTT. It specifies CASRDPRDINKGTEAFF.

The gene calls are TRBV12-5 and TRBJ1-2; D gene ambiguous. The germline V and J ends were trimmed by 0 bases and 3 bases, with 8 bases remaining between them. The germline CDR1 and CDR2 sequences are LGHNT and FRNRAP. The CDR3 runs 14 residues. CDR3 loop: CASGLVTGDYGYTF. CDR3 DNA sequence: TGTGCTAGTGGTTTGGTAACTGGCGACTATGGCTACACCTTC.

DNA for the CDR3: TGTGCCAGCGCCGTCCAGGGGTCTTTTTTGCGCTACACCTTC. Its translation: CASAVQGSFLRYTF. This sequence joins TRBV28 and TRBJ1-2; maybe TRBD1 (6 bases). Germline V gene data show CDR1 as MDHEN and CDR2 as SYDVKM. The length of the CDR3 is 14 residues. Trimming shortened V by 8 bases and J by 9 bases, and 22 bases separated the two germline ends.

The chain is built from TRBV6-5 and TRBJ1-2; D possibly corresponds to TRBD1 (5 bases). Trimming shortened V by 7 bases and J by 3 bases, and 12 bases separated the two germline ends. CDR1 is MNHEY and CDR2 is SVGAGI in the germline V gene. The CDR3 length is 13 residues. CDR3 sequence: CASTRGTDYGYTF. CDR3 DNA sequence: TGTGCCAGCACGCGCGGGACGGACTATGGCTACACCTTC.

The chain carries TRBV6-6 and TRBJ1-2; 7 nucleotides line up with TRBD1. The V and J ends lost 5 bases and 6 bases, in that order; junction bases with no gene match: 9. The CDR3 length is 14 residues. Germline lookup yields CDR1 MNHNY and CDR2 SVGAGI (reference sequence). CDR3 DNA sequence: TGTGCCAGCAGTCCCCTGGGACAGACTAATGGCTACACCTTC. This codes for CASSPLGQTNGYTF.

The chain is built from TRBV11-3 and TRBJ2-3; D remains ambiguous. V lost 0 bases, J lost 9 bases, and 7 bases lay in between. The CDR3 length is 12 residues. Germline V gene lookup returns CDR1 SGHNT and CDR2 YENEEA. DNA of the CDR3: TGTGCCAGCAGCTTAGAGATGGTAACGCAGTATTTT. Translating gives CASSLEMVTQYF.

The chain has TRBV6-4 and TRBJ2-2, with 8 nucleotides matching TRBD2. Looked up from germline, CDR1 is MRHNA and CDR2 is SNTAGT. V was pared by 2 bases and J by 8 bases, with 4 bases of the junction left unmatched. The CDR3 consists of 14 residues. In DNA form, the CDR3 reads TGTGCCAGCAGTGACCTAGCGGGTGTTGGGGAGCTGTTTTTT. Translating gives CASSDLAGVGELFF.

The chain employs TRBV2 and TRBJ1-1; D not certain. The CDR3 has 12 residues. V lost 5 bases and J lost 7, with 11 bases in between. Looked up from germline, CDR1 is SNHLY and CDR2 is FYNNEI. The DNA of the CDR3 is TGTGCCAGCAGTAAAAGGGCAGATGAAGCTTTCTTT. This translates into CASSKRADEAFF.

DNA of the CDR3: TGTGGGGCCGGTGGGCAAGAGACCCAGTACTTC. The encoded protein is CGAGGQETQYF. J is TRBJ2-5 and V is TRBV28; D is unclear. This CDR3 is 11 amino acids long. The germline gives CDR1 MDHEN, CDR2 SYDVKM.

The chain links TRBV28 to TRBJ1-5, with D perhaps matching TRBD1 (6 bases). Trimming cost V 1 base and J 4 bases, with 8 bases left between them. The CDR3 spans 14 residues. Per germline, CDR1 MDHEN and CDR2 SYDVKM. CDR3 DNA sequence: TGTGCCAGCAGTTTATTCGGACAGAATCAGCCCCAGCATTTT. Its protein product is CASSLFGQNQPQHF.

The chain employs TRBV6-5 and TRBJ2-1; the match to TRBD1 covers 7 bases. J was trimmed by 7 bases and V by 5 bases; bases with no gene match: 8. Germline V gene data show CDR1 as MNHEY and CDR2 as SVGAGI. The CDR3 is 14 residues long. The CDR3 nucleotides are TGTGCCAGCAGTATAGCCTCGACAGGGAATGAGCAGTTCTTC. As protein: CASSIASTGNEQFF.

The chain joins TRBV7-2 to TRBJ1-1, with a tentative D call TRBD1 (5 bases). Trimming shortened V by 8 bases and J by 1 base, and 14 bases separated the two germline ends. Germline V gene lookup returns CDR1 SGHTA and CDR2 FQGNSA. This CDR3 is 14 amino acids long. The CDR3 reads CASRARQRNTEAFF. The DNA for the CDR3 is TGTGCCAGCCGCGCCAGACAGAGGAACACTGAAGCTTTCTTT.

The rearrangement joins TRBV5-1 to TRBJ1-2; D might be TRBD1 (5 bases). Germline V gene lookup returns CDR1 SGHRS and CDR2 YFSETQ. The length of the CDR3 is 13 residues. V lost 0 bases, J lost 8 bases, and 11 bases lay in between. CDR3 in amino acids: CASSLGGASGYTF. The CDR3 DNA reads TGCGCCAGCAGCTTGGGCGGGGCGTCAGGCTACACCTTC.

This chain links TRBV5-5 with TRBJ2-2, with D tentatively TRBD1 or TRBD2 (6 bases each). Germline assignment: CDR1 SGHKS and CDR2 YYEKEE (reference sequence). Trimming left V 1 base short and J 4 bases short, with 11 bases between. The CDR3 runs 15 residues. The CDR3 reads CASSLWGAGTGELFF. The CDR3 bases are TGTGCCAGCAGCTTGTGGGGGGCAGGCACCGGGGAGCTGTTTTTT.

The CDR3 nucleotides are TGTGCCAGCAGCTCCCAACCCTGGGATACGCAGTATTTT. It codes for CASSSQPWDTQYF. This rearrangement joins TRBV6-5 to TRBJ2-3; no reliable D call. Germline CDR1 MNHEY, CDR2 SVGAGI. V dropped 6 bases and J dropped 6 bases, with 13 bases sitting between them. This CDR3 is 13 amino acids long.

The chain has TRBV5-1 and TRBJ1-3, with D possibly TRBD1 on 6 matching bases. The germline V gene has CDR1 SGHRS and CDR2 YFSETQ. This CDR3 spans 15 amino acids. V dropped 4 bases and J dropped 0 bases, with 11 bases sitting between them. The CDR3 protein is CASSTGGGSGNTIYF. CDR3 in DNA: TGCGCCAGCAGCACAGGAGGGGGCTCTGGAAACACCATATATTTT.

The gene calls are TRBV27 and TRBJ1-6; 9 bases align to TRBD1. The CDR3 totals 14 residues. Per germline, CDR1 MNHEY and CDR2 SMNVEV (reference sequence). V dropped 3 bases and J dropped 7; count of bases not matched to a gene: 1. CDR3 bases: TGTGCCAGCAGTTTGGGACAGGGCAATTCACCCCTCCACTTT. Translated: CASSLGQGNSPLHF.

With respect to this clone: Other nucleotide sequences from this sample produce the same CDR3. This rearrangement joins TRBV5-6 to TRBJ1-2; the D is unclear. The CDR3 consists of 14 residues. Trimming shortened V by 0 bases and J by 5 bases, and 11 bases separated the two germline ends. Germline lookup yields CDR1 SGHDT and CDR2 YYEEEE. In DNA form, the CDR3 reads TGTGCCAGCAGCTTGGGGGGTTCCGGGTATGGCTACACCTTC. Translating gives CASSLGGSGYGYTF.